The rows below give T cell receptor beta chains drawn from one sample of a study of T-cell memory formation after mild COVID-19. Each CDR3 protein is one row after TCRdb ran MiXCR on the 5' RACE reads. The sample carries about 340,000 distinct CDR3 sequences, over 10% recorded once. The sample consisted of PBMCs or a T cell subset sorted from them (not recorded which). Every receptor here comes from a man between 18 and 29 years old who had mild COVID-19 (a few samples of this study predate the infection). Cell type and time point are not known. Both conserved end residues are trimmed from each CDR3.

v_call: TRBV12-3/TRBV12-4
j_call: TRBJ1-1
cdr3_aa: ASSLVGRGEAF

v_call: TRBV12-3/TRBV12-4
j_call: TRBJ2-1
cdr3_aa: ASRWGDSYNEQF

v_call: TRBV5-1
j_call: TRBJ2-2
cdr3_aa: AGSTRGTGELF

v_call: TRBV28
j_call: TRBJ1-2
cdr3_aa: ASRSIGSHYGYT

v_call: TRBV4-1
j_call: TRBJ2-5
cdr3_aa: ASSQVTMVETQY

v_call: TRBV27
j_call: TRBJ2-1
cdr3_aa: ASIPSGGTYNEQF

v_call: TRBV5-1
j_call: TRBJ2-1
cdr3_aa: ASSLDGSSYNEQF

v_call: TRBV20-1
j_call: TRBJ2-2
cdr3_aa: SARAGNTGELF

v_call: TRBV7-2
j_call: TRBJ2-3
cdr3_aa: ASTFWTATDTQY

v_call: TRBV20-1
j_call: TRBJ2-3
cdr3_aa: SARASSGGRMQY

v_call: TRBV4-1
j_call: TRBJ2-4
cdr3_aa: ASSQIVGKNIQY

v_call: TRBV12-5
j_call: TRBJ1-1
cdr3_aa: ASGWSGNTEAF

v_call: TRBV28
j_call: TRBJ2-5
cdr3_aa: ASGGPSSAGEETQY

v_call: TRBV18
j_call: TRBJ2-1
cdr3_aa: ASSRTLANEQF

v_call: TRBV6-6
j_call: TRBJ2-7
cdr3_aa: ASKGQALLEQY

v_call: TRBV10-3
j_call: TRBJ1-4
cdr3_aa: AITPGRGEKLF

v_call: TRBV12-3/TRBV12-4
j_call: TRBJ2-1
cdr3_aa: ASSLGRVEQF

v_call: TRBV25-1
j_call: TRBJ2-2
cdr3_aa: ASSVTWGAGELF

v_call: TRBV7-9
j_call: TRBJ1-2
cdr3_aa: ASSRRSDYGYT

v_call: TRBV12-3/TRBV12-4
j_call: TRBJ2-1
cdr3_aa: ASSRGRFNEQF

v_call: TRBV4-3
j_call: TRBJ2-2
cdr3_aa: ASSLRGLGELF

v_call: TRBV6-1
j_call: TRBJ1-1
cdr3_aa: ASRTGVVNTEAF

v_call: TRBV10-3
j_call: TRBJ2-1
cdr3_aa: AISEKGLGEQF

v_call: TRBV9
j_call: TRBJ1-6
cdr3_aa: ASSIQGSPLH

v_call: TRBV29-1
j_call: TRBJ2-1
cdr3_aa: SVDHTRGLEQF

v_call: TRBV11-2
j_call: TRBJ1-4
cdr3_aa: ASSLQVGANEKLF

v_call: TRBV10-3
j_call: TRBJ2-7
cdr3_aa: AIRSGREQY

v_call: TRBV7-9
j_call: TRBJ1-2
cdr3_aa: ASSAGTMNYGYT

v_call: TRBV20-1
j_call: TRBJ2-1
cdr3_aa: SASTGPLLYNEQF

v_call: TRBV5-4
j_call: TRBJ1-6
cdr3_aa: ASSLDRTSITSPLH

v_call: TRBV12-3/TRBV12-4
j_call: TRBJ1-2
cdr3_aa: ASRVGPYGYT

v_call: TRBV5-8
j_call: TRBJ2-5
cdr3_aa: ASSLAGRGESETQY

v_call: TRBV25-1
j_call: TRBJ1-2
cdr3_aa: ASSGGQGDT

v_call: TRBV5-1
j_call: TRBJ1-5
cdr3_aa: ASSFSGTANQPQH

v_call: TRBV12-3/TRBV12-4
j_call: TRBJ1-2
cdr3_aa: ASNFQGGGYT

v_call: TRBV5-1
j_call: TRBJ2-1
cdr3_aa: ASSPNQGRSYNEQF

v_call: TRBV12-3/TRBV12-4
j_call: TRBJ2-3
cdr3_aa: ASSLMGDTQY

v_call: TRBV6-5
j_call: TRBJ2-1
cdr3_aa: ASRVQGGSHNEQF

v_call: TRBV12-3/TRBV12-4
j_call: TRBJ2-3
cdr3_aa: ASSLGQGVDTQY

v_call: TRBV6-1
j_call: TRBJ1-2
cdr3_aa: ASTPQTGGGYGYT

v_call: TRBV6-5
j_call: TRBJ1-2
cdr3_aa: ASSRDRGMGGYT

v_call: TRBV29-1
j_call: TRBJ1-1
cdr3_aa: MVTNTEAF

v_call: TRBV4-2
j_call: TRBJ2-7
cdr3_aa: ASSQTGYEQY